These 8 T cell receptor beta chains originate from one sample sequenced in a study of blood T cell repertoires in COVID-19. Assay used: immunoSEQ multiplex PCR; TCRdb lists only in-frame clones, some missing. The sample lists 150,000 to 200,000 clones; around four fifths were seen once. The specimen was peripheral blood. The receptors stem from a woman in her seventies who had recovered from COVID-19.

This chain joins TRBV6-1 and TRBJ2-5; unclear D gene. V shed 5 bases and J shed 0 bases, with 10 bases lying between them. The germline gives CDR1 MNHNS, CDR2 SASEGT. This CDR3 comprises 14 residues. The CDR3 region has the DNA TGTGCCAGCAGTTATGCGGCGGACCAAGAGACCCAGTACTTC. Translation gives CASSYAADQETQYF.

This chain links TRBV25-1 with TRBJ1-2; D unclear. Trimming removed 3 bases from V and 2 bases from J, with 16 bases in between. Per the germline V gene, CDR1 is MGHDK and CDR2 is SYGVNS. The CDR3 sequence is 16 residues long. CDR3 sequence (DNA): TGTGCCAGCAGTGACCCCACCAGAGGTGCAAACTATGGCTACACCTTC. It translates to CASSDPTRGANYGYTF.

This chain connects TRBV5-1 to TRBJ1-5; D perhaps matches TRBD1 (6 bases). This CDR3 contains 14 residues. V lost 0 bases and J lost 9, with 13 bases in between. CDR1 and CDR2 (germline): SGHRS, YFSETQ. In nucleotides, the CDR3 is TGCGCCAGCAGCTTGGAAGGGGGTCCAGGGCCCCAGCATTTT. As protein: CASSLEGGPGPQHF.

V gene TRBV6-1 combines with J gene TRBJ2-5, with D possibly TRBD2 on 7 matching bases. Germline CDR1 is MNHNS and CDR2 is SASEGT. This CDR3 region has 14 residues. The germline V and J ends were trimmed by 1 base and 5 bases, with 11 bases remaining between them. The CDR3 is CASSEGGGGETQYF. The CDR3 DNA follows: TGTGCCAGCAGTGAAGGGGGAGGGGGTGAGACCCAGTACTTC.

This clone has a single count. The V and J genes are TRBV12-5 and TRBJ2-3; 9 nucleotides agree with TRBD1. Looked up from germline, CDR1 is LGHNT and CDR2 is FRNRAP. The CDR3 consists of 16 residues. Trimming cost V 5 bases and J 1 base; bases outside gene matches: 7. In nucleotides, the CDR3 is TGTGCTAGTGGTCCCAGGACAGGGGCCCGCACAGATACGCAGTATTTT. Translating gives CASGPRTGARTDTQYF.

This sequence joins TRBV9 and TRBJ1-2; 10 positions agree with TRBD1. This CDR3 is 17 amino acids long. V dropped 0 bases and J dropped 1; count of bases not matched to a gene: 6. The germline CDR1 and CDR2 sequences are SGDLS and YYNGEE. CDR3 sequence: CASSVGQGASVNYGYTF. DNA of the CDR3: TGTGCCAGCAGCGTAGGACAGGGGGCCTCGGTTAACTATGGCTACACCTTC.

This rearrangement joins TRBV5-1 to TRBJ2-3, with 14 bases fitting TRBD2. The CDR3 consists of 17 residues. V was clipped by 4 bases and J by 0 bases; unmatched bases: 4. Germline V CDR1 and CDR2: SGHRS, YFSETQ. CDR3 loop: CASSQTSGRGSTDTQYF. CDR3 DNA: TGCGCCAGCAGCCAGACTAGCGGGAGGGGGAGCACAGATACGCAGTATTTT.

CDR3 bases: TGTGCCAGCGGGGACAACTCCTACGAGCAGTACTTC. This sequence encodes CASGDNSYEQYF. The V and J genes are TRBV6-5 and TRBJ2-7, with D perhaps matching TRBD1 (6 bases). Germline CDR1 MNHEY, CDR2 SVGAGI. V lost 8 bases, J lost 0 bases, and 8 bases lay in between. The CDR3 totals 12 residues.